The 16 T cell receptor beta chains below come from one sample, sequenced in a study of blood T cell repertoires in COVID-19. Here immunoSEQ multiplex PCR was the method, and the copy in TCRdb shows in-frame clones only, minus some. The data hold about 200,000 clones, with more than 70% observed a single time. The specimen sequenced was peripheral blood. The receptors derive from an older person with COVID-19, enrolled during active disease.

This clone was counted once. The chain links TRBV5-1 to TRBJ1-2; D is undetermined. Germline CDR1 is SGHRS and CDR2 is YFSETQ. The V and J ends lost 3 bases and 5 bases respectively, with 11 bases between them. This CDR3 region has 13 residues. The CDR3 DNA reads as TGCGCCAGCAGCTCCCAGGTTCGTTATGGCTACACCTTC. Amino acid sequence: CASSSQVRYGYTF. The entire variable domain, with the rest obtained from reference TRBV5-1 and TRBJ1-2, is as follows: KAGVTQTPRYLIKTRGQQVTLSCSPISGHRSVSWYQQTPGQGLQFLFEYFSETQRNKGNFPGRFSGRQFSNSRSEMNVSTLELGDSALYLCASSSQVRYGYTFGSGTRLTVV.

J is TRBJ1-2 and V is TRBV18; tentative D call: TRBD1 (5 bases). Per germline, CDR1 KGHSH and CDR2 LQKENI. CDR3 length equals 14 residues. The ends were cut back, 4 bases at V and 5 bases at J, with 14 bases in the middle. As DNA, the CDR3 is TGTGCCAGCTCACAACAGGCCGAACCGTATGGCTACACCTTC. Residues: CASSQQAEPYGYTF.

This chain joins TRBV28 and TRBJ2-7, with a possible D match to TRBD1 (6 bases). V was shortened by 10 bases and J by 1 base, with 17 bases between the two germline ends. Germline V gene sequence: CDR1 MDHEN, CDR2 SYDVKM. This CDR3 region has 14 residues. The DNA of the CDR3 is TGTGCCACCTCCTTGACAGGACCGTCCTACGAGCAGTACTTC. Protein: CATSLTGPSYEQYF.

The CDR3 loop is CASSYATILITYEQYF. In DNA, the CDR3 is TGTGCCAGCAGTTACGCGACAATCCTAATAACCTACGAGCAGTACTTC. The genes are TRBV6-2 or TRBV6-3 and TRBJ2-7, with unresolved D. The V gene lost 2 bases and the J gene lost 2 bases, with 16 bases spanning the gap. Germline CDR1 is MNHEY and CDR2 is SVGEGT. This CDR3 has 16 residues.

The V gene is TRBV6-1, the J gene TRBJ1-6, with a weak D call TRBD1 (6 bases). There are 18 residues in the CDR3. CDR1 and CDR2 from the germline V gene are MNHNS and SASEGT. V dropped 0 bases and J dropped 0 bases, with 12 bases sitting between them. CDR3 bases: TGTGCCAGCAGTGAAGCCCAGGGGCACAGCTCCTATAATTCACCCCTCCACTTT. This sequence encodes CASSEAQGHSSYNSPLHF.

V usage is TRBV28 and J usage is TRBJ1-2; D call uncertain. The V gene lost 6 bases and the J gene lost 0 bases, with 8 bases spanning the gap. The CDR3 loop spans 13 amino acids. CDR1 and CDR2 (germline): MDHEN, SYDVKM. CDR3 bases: TGTGCCAGCAGGAGCAGGACTAACTATGGCTACACCTTC. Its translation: CASRSRTNYGYTF.

The CDR3 here is CASSYRRDRGSPLNTEAFF. In nucleotides, the CDR3 is TGCGCCAGCAGCTACCGCCGGGACAGGGGGTCCCCTTTGAACACTGAAGCTTTCTTT. V gene TRBV5-1 combines with J gene TRBJ1-1, with 11 bases that match TRBD1. The CDR3 contains 19 residues. V shed 3 bases and J 0 bases; nucleotides not matched to a gene: 13. Germline CDR1 reads SGHRS; CDR2 reads YFSETQ. The whole variable domain, filled in from reference TRBV5-1 and TRBJ1-1, reads KAGVTQTPRYLIKTRGQQVTLSCSPISGHRSVSWYQQTPGQGLQFLFEYFSETQRNKGNFPGRFSGRQFSNSRSEMNVSTLELGDSALYLCASSYRRDRGSPLNTEAFFGQGTRLTVV.

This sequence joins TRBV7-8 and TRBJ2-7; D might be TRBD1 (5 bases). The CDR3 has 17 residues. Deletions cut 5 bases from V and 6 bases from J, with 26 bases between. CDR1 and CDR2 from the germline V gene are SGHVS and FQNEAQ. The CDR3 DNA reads TGTGCCAGCAGCCCTTACCCCAGCGTTCAGAACCAGGGCGAGCAGTACTTC. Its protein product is CASSPYPSVQNQGEQYF.

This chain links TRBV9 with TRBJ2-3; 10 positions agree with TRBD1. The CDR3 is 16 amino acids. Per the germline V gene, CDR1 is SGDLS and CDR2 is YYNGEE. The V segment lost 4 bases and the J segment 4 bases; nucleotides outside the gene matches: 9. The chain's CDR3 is CASSYTGQGIADTQYF. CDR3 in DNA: TGTGCCAGCAGCTACACGGGACAGGGGATAGCAGATACGCAGTATTTT.

The CDR3 sequence: CASSLQDPYGYTF. The CDR3 nucleotides read TGTGCCAGCAGCTTGCAGGATCCCTATGGCTACACCTTC. The gene calls are TRBV5-4 and TRBJ1-2; D remains ambiguous. CDR3 length: 13 residues. Trimming left V 1 base short and J 4 bases short, with 8 bases between. Looked up from germline, CDR1 is SGHNT and CDR2 is YYREEE (reference sequence).

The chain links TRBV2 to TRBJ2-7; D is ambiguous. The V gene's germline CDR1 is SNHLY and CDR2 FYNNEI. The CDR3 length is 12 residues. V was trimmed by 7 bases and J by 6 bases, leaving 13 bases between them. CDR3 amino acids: CASTPLVSEQYF. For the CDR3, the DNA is TGTGCCAGCACCCCTCTTGTCTCCGAGCAGTACTTC.

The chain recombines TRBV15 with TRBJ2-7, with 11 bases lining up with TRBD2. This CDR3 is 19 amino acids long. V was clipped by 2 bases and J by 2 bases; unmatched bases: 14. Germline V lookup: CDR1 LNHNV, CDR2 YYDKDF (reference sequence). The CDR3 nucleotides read TGTGCCACCAGCAGAAGTAGAACTAGCGGGAGAGTGATCCCCTACGAGCAGTACTTC. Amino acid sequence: CATSRSRTSGRVIPYEQYF.

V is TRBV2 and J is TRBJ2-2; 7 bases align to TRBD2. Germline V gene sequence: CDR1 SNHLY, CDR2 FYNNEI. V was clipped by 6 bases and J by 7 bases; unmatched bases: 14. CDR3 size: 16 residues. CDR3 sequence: CASSAQIVGRDGELFF. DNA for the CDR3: TGTGCCAGCAGCGCACAAATAGTGGGGAGGGACGGGGAGCTGTTTTTT.

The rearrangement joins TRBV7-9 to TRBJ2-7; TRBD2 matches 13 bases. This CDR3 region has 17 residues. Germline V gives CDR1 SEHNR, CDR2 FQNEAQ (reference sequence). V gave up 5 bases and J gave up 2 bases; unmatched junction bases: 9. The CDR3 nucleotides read TGTGCCAGCAGCGGCACCGGGACTAGCGGGAACCCCTACGAGCAGTACTTC. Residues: CASSGTGTSGNPYEQYF.

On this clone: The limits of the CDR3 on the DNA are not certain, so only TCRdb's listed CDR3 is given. CDR3: CSAYGCSYNSPLHF. The chain combines TRBV29-1 with TRBJ1-6. Germline loops: CDR1 SQVTM, CDR2 ANQGSEA. The CDR3 has 14 amino acids, counting both end residues.

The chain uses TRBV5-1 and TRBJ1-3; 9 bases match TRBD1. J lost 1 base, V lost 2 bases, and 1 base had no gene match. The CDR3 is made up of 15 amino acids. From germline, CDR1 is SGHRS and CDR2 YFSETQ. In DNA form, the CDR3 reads TGCGCCAGCAGCTTCGGACAGGGGTCTGGAAACACCATATATTTT. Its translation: CASSFGQGSGNTIYF.